Here is one T cell receptor (beta chain) with its context. Its target is not known. This specimen belongs to a study of T cell responses to AZD1222 COVID-19 vaccine. Whole-study results and caveats: At study baseline, merely five or six AZD1222 recipients were seropositive.

Sequenced by immunoSEQ multiplex PCR; TCRdb stores in-frame clones only, minus some. The table shows about 140,000 clones, with roughly 93% occurring only once. V gave up 3 bases and J gave up 0 bases; unmatched junction bases: 3. Germline CDR1 MDHEN, CDR2 SYDVKM. The CDR3 runs 15 residues. The input for sequencing was peripheral blood, taken on day 0 of MenACWY control vaccination. The TCR comes from an adult in good health. The V and J genes are TRBV28 and TRBJ1-1; TRBD1 aligns across 8 bases. For the CDR3, the DNA is TGTGCCAGCAGTTTTTGGGGACAGGTGAACACTGAAGCTTTCTTT. The encoded protein is CASSFWGQVNTEAFF.